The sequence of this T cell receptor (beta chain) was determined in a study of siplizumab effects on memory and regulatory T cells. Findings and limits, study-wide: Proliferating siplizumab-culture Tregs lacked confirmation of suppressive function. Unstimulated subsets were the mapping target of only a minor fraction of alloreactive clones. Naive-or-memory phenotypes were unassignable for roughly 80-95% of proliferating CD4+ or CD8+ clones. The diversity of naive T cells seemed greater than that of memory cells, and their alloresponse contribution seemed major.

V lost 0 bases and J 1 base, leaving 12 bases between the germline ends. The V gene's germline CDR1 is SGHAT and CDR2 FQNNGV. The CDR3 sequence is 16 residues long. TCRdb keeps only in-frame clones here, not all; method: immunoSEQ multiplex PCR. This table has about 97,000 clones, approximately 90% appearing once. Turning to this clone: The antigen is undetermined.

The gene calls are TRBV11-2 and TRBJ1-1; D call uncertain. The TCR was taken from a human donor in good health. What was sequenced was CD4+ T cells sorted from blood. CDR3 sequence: CASSLEMGRKNTEAFF. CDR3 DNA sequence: TGTGCCAGCAGCTTAGAAATGGGCAGGAAGAACACTGAAGCTTTCTTT.